The clone carrying this T cell receptor beta chain has at least ten counts. Its antigen is not known. This entry belongs to a study of blood T cells in healthy people across ages. The overall study: Capture via template switching afforded approximately one barcoded beta molecule per two T cells.

Each donor had roughly 10 milliliters of peripheral blood drawn. Total RNA was isolated from each sample in quantities of at least 6 micrograms. V was pared by 1 base and J by 6 bases, with 2 bases of the junction left unmatched. This CDR3 has 13 residues. Germline CDR1 is SGHRS and CDR2 is YFSETQ. Through a sample-barcoded 5' primer and a J-beta primer mix, a second PCR was run for about 7 to 12 cycles. MiXCR, run by TCRdb on the 5' RACE reads, gives a single entry per CDR3 protein. Counted here are 700,000 or so distinct CDR3 sequences, approximately 40% occurring once; the ten biggest clones make up about 30%. Findings and limits, study-wide: Expanded clonotype shifts may have been confounded, as the donors had an unknown CMV status.

The sample taken for sequencing was blood. This TCR was recovered from an older man in good health. The chain employs TRBV5-1 and TRBJ2-3, with TRBD2 matching over 7 bases. As DNA, the CDR3 is TGCGCCAGCAGCTTGTCCGGGGGGGATACGCAGTATTTT. Translation gives CASSLSGGDTQYF.